The T cell receptor beta chain described here comes from a study of beta chain features in type 1 diabetes. Study outcomes and limitations: Researchers cautioned that cDNA sequencing could over-represent cells with high TCR expression.

CDR3 size: 17 residues. From germline, CDR1 is SGHVS and CDR2 FQNEAQ. V was trimmed by 5 bases and J by 0 bases, leaving 17 bases between them. This clone has just a few counts. Its antigen is as yet unknown. Expressed TCRB transcripts were sequenced because the isolated RNA had all been reverse transcribed beforehand. Sequencing used immunoSEQ multiplex PCR; TCRdb keeps in-frame clones, though not all of them. This sample has 300,000 to 350,000 clones, with 13% to 15% found just once. The clonotype was recovered from a man aged 30 to 39 in good health. Sequences were obtained from central memory CD4+ T cells from blood. This chain links TRBV7-8 with TRBJ1-3; the D gene is possibly TRBD1 (5 bases). The CDR3 is CASSHFDSSHSGNTIYF. The CDR3, as DNA: TGTGCCAGCAGCCATTTCGACAGCTCCCACTCTGGAAACACCATATATTTT.